Following are 23 T cell receptor beta chains from one sample sequenced in a study of T-cell memory formation after mild COVID-19. TCRdb redid the calling of the 5' RACE reads with MiXCR, one entry per CDR3 protein. The sample has under 300,000 distinct CDR3 sequences, over 9% seen once. Sequenced input: PBMCs or a T cell subset sorted from them (not recorded which). The receptors derive from a man aged 18 to 35 who had mild COVID-19 (a few samples of this study predate the infection). Cell type and time point are not known.

V and J are TRBV23-1 and TRBJ2-5; D is possibly TRBD1 or TRBD2 (5 bases each). TRBV23-1 is labeled an ORF, and its function is uncertain. With 3 bases removed from V and 7 bases from J, the gap between germline ends came to 15 bases. The CDR3 runs to 14 residues. The CDR3 sequence is CASSHPGPLRTQYF. CDR3 DNA: TGCGCCAGCAGTCATCCGGGACCACTCCGGACCCAGTACTTC.

The rearrangement joins TRBV7-9 to TRBJ2-6, with a tentative D call TRBD1 (6 bases). The CDR3 is 18 residues long. Germline V gives CDR1 SEHNR, CDR2 FQNEAQ (reference sequence). The ends were cut back, 1 base at V and 2 bases at J, with 15 bases in the middle. CDR3 amino acids: CASSLVRGALAGANVLTF. The CDR3 region has the DNA TGTGCCAGCAGCTTAGTCAGGGGAGCTCTGGCTGGGGCCAACGTCCTGACTTTC.

The sample holds a few counts of this clonotype. The chain joins TRBV12-3 or TRBV12-4 to TRBJ1-4; tentatively, D is TRBD1 (5 bases). There are 10 residues in the CDR3. V lost 6 bases to trimming and J lost 11 bases, with 7 bases between them. CDR3 sequence: CASRQDKLFF. For the CDR3, the DNA is TGTGCCAGCAGACAGGACAAACTGTTTTTT.

There are many counts of this clonotype. This sequence joins TRBV20-1 and TRBJ2-3, with TRBD2 matching 7 bases. CDR1 is DFQATT, CDR2 SNEGSKA, per germline (reference sequence). CDR3 length: 13 residues. The trim removed 8 bases at V and 2 bases at J, leaving 7 bases unmatched. CDR3 nucleotide sequence: TGCAGTCCAAGGACTAGGACCACAGATACGCAGTATTTT. Its translation: CSPRTRTTDTQYF.

This clonotype has only a few counts. The chain combines TRBV11-2 with TRBJ2-2; D is unresolved. CDR3 size: 12 residues. Germline CDR1 reads SGHAT; CDR2 reads FQNNGV. V was pared by 1 base and J by 9 bases, with 6 bases between. CDR3 nucleotide sequence: TGTGCCAGCAGCTTAGGCCTTCGGGAGCTGTTTTTT. Protein: CASSLGLRELFF.

This clonotype was counted many times. The V and J genes are TRBV6-5 and TRBJ2-6, with no clear D. The germline V gene has CDR1 MNHEY and CDR2 SVGAGI. V lost 10 bases and J 0 bases, leaving 13 bases between the germline ends. The CDR3 covers 15 residues. For the CDR3, the DNA is TGTGCCACCAGCCTGGCGAGCTCTGGGGCCAACGTCCTGACTTTC. It codes for CATSLASSGANVLTF.

The chain couples TRBV5-1 to TRBJ2-1, with D tentatively TRBD1 or TRBD2 (5 bases each). V was pared by 2 bases and J by 7 bases, with 13 bases between. Germline CDR1 is SGHRS and CDR2 is YFSETQ. CDR3 length: 14 amino acids. The chain's CDR3 is CASSFGTLWNEQFF. The CDR3 DNA sequence: TGCGCCAGCAGCTTTGGGACCCTCTGGAATGAGCAGTTCTTC.

The chain carries TRBV5-1 and TRBJ1-1, with D tentatively TRBD1 (5 bases). V lost 0 bases to trimming and J lost 6 bases, with 9 bases between them. Germline V lookup: CDR1 SGHRS, CDR2 YFSETQ. CDR3 size: 13 residues. CDR3 DNA: TGCGCCAGCAGCTTGGAGGGGATCTCTGAAGCTTTCTTT. Its translation is CASSLEGISEAFF.

This clonotype was found many times. The chain couples TRBV5-1 to TRBJ2-5; TRBD2 matches at 11 bases. There are 15 residues in the CDR3. V lost 2 bases and J lost 1; bases outside the gene matches: 1. CDR1 SGHRS and CDR2 YFSETQ come from the germline V gene. CDR3 bases: TGCGCCAGCAGCTTTGGGACTAGCGGCCAAGAGACCCAGTACTTC. Translation gives CASSFGTSGQETQYF.

This clonotype was seen a few times. This chain connects TRBV28 to TRBJ2-6; D unresolved. This CDR3 has 15 residues. Germline V CDR1 and CDR2: MDHEN, SYDVKM. Trimming took off 7 bases at V and 1 base at J, with 11 bases between the two ends. The CDR3 spells CASMDGKSGANVLTF. The CDR3 DNA follows: TGTGCCAGCATGGACGGAAAGTCTGGGGCCAACGTCCTGACTTTC.

About this clonotype: The junction differs from germline at one of its ends, possibly a read error. The CDR3 DNA reads TGTGCCAGCAGTGTAGGGGTTTGGCTAGCGGGGGGCCGAGTCCTATTT. Translation: CASSVGVWLAGGRVLF. This chain links TRBV7-2 with TRBJ2-3; 11 nucleotides align to TRBD2. This CDR3 spans 16 amino acids. Germline-derived CDR1 and CDR2 are SGHTA and FQGNSA.

About this clonotype: The junction shows a germline mismatch at one end, possibly a read error. This chain's CDR3 is CSVARGAGWETQYF. The CDR3 DNA follows: TGCAGCGTCGCCCGGGGGGCCGGCTGGGAGACACAGTACTTC. The V gene is TRBV29-1, the J gene TRBJ2-5; possibly TRBD2 for D (7 bases). The CDR3 runs 14 residues. The germline gives CDR1 SQVTM, CDR2 ANQGSEA.

This clonotype was observed a handful of times. The chain joins TRBV6-9 to TRBJ2-2; 7 nucleotides align to TRBD2. The V gene end was trimmed by 10 bases and the J gene end by 0 bases; junction bases not matched to a gene: 14. The CDR3 length is 17 residues. The germline CDR1 and CDR2 sequences are MNHGY and SVAAGI. This CDR3 is CATPTGTAGANTGELFF. DNA of the CDR3: TGTGCCACCCCGACGGGAACGGCGGGGGCGAACACCGGGGAGCTGTTTTTT.

At least ten counts were recorded for this clonotype. The genes are TRBV7-9 and TRBJ1-6; D is uncertain. Germline V gene data show CDR1 as SEHNR and CDR2 as FQNEAQ (reference sequence). The CDR3 has 14 residues. Trimming left V 1 base short and J 4 bases short, with 5 bases between. The CDR3 DNA is TGTGCCAGCAGCTTAGAACAGTATAATTCACCCCTCCACTTT. Amino acid sequence: CASSLEQYNSPLHF. The complete variable domain, with remaining parts taken from reference TRBV7-9 and TRBJ1-6, reads DTGVSQNPRHKITKRGQNVTFRCDPISEHNRLYWYRQTLGQGPEFLTYFQNEAQLEKSRLLSDRFSAERPKGSFSTLEIQRTEQGDSAMYLCASSLEQYNSPLHFGNGTRLTVT.

This rearrangement joins TRBV7-2 to TRBJ2-5, with D perhaps TRBD1 (6 bases). Germline values: CDR1 SGHTA, CDR2 FQGNSA. V was shortened by 1 base and J by 5 bases, with 14 bases between the two germline ends. The length of the CDR3 is 15 residues. The CDR3 nucleotides are TGTGCCAGCAGCTTAGACCAGGGGTCGAGGGAGACCCAGTACTTC. This sequence encodes CASSLDQGSRETQYF.

This clonotype has a handful of counts. CDR3: CASSLDGTPEQYF. The CDR3 DNA reads as TGTGCCAGCAGCTTAGATGGGACCCCTGAACAGTACTTC. The chain recombines TRBV7-9 with TRBJ2-5; D is possibly TRBD1 or TRBD2 (5 bases each). V was cut by 1 base and J by 11 bases, with 14 bases left in between. The germline V gene encodes CDR1 SEHNR and CDR2 FQNEAQ (reference sequence). The CDR3 runs 13 residues.

V is TRBV25-1 and J is TRBJ1-3, with 7 bases matching TRBD1. The ends lost 5 bases at V and 3 bases at J; junction bases unmatched: 10. This CDR3 is built from 16 residues. Per the germline V gene, CDR1 is MGHDK and CDR2 is SYGVNS. CDR3 nucleotide sequence: TGTGCCAGCAGTCCCCAGGGGGAATTCAGTGGAAACACCATATATTTT. Translating gives CASSPQGEFSGNTIYF.

This clonotype was observed a few times. V is TRBV6-2 or TRBV6-3 and J is TRBJ1-5; D remains unclear. Germline-derived CDR1 and CDR2 are MNHEY and SVGEGT. The V end lost 1 base, the J end lost 7 bases, and 8 bases lay between the germline ends. This CDR3 contains 13 residues. CDR3 coding DNA: TGTGCCAGCAGTTACTATCTCCAACAGCCCCAGCATTTT. This translates into CASSYYLQQPQHF.

The chain is built from TRBV20-1 and TRBJ1-2; 9 bases line up with TRBD1. This CDR3 is built from 13 residues. From germline, CDR1 is DFQATT and CDR2 SNEGSKA (reference sequence). CDR3 sequence reads: CRGTGIGSYGYTF. The CDR3, as DNA: TGCAGAGGGACAGGGATTGGGTCCTATGGCTACACCTTC.

The table lists this clonotype with many counts. The genes are TRBV13 and TRBJ1-2, with 9 bases matching TRBD1. The germline CDR1 and CDR2 sequences are PRHDT and FYEKMQ (reference sequence). V was pared by 0 bases and J by 7 bases, with 0 bases of the junction left unmatched. There are 13 residues in the CDR3. As DNA, the CDR3 is TGTGCCAGCAGCTTAGGGACAGGGGGTGGCTACACCTTC. Encoded protein: CASSLGTGGGYTF.

This clonotype was seen a few times. CDR3 protein: CSVQTPRGPYEQYF. CDR3 bases: TGCAGTGTCCAGACGCCGCGGGGGCCCTACGAGCAGTACTTC. The rearrangement uses TRBV20-1 and TRBJ2-7, with D perhaps TRBD2 (7 bases). Trimming shortened V by 7 bases and J by 2 bases, and 18 bases separated the two germline ends. The length of the CDR3 is 14 residues. CDR1 and CDR2 (germline): DFQATT, SNEGSKA (reference sequence).

This clonotype has a count of ten or more. This chain links TRBV2 with TRBJ2-7, with unresolved D. The germline V gene has CDR1 SNHLY and CDR2 FYNNEI. V dropped 8 bases and J dropped 4 bases, with 18 bases sitting between them. This CDR3 has 14 amino acids. The CDR3 coding sequence is TGTGCCAGCCGCCAGGCCATCGTTCTTTACGAGCAGTACGTC. Its translation: CASRQAIVLYEQYV.

This clonotype was seen repeatedly, ten times or more. This chain links TRBV7-2 with TRBJ2-5; D unclear. The CDR3 runs to 11 residues. CDR1 and CDR2 from the germline V gene are SGHTA and FQGNSA. V lost 2 bases and J lost 5, with 3 bases in between. CDR3 DNA: TGTGCCAGCAGCTTAACGGAGACCCAGTACTTC. This gives the protein CASSLTETQYF.